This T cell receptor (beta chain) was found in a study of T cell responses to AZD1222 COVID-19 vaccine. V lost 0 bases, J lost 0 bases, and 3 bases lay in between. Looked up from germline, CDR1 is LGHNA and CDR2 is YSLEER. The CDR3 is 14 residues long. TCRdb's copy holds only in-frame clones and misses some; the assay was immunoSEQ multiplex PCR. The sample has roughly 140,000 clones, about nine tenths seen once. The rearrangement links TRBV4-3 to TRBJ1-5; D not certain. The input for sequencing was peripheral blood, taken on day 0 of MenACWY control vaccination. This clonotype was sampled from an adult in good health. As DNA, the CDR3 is TGCGCCAGCAGCCAAGACTTTAGCAATCAGCCCCAGCATTTT. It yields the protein CASSQDFSNQPQHF.